The 21 T cell receptor beta chains below were found in one sample sequenced in a study of neurological immune-mediated disorders. TCRdb recomputed calls from the 5' RACE reads with MiXCR, one row per CDR3 protein. The table lists tens of thousands of distinct CDR3 sequences, less than 5% of them singletons, with roughly 2.2% in the top ten. The sequenced material came from PBMCs. The origin of the receptors is a young man with multiple sclerosis.

This clonotype was seen at least ten times. J is TRBJ1-5 and V is TRBV12-3 or TRBV12-4; D is undetermined. The length of the CDR3 is 11 residues. The ends were cut back, 8 bases at V and 7 bases at J, with 9 bases in the middle. CDR3 sequence: CASGVRQPQHF. The CDR3 DNA follows: TGTGCCAGCGGGGTGAGACAGCCCCAGCATTTT.

This clonotype was detected ten times or more. The chain has TRBV7-2 and TRBJ2-2; a weak D match, TRBD2 (6 bases). With 3 bases removed from V and 3 bases from J, the gap between germline ends came to 11 bases. The CDR3 extends over 15 amino acids. Germline assignment: CDR1 SGHTA and CDR2 FQGNSA. CDR3 sequence (DNA): TGTGCCAGCAGCTTGACTAGGTTGGACACCGGGGAGCTGTTTTTT. Translating gives CASSLTRLDTGELFF.

This clonotype was detected ten times or more. V is TRBV29-1 and J is TRBJ1-2; tentatively, D is TRBD1 (6 bases). Trimming removed 4 bases at V and 7 bases at J, with 16 bases between. The V gene's germline CDR1 is SQVTM and CDR2 ANQGSEA. The CDR3 contains 13 residues. CDR3 DNA sequence: TGCAGCGTTGCCCAGGCGGGGGCCATTGGCTACACCTTC. Amino acid sequence: CSVAQAGAIGYTF. Filled out from reference TRBV29-1 and TRBJ1-2, the complete variable domain reads SAVISQKPSRDICQRGTSLTIQCQVDSQVTMMFWYRQQPGQSLTLIATANQGSEATYESGFVIDKFPISRPNLTFSTLTVSNMSPEDSSIYLCSVAQAGAIGYTFGSGTRLTVV.

This clonotype occurred many times. The J gene is TRBJ2-7, the V gene TRBV5-1; perhaps TRBD1 as D (6 bases). The V gene's germline CDR1 is SGHRS and CDR2 YFSETQ. The CDR3 runs 13 residues. Trimming took off 3 bases at V and 3 bases at J, with 10 bases between the two ends. CDR3 in amino acids: CASSYHRDYEQYF. CDR3 nucleotide sequence: TGCGCCAGCAGCTACCACAGGGACTACGAGCAGTACTTC.

Many counts were recorded for this clonotype. Given the absence of the conserved phenylalanine or tryptophan at the CDR3 end, a read error is likely. The DNA is left out, because the CDR3 cannot be placed on it with certainty; the CDR3 is given as TCRdb lists it. The chain is built from TRBV3-1 and TRBJ1-1; the DNA was not compared with TRBD1, the D call given in the table. The CDR3 spans 12 amino acids, including both terminal residues. Germline loops: CDR1 LGHDT, CDR2 YNNKEL (reference sequence). CDR3 loop: CASSQLNSGTSL.

The chain employs TRBV27 and TRBJ2-7; 8 bases align to TRBD1. This CDR3 is 15 amino acids long. The germline gives CDR1 MNHEY, CDR2 SMNVEV (reference sequence). J was trimmed by 3 bases and V by 6 bases; bases with no gene match: 10. The CDR3 loop is CASSSPDRGSYEQYF. In DNA form, the CDR3 reads TGTGCCAGCAGCTCCCCAGACAGGGGAAGCTACGAGCAGTACTTC.

This clonotype was picked up many times. The rearrangement joins TRBV12-3 or TRBV12-4 to TRBJ1-1, with D tentatively TRBD1 (5 bases). Trimming stripped 1 base from V and 7 bases from J, with 10 bases between. This CDR3 spans 13 amino acids. The CDR3 is CASSLVRAGEAFF. CDR3 nucleotides: TGTGCCAGCAGTTTAGTCAGGGCGGGTGAAGCTTTCTTT.

This clonotype turned up a few times. This sequence joins TRBV27 and TRBJ1-6; D is ambiguous. CDR1 MNHEY and CDR2 SMNVEV come from the germline V gene (reference sequence). V shed 6 bases and J shed 11 bases, with 17 bases lying between them. The CDR3 totals 14 residues. The CDR3 loop reads CASSQRRSEAPLHF. DNA of the CDR3: TGTGCCAGCAGCCAACGGAGGTCTGAAGCACCCCTCCACTTT.

This clonotype occurred many times. This chain connects TRBV12-3 or TRBV12-4 to TRBJ2-4; D not certain. The germline V and J ends were trimmed by 3 bases and 0 bases, with 9 bases remaining between them. This CDR3 region has 15 residues. CDR3 sequence reads: CASSFQVPAKNIQYF. The CDR3 DNA reads TGTGCCAGCAGTTTCCAGGTCCCAGCCAAAAACATTCAGTACTTC.

This clonotype was found many times. The chain has TRBV20-1 and TRBJ2-7, with TRBD1 identical over 9 bases. The germline CDR1 and CDR2 sequences are DFQATT and SNEGSKA (reference sequence). With 4 bases clipped from V and 0 bases from J, the junction kept 7 bases outside the gene matches. This CDR3 has 15 residues. The CDR3 DNA reads as TGCAGTGCTAAGGGACAGGGTGAGAGCTCCTACGAGCAGTACTTC. Protein sequence: CSAKGQGESSYEQYF.

This clonotype was found many times. This chain links TRBV7-6 with TRBJ2-7; D might be TRBD1 (6 bases). This CDR3 has 15 amino acids. From germline, CDR1 is SGHVS and CDR2 FNYEAQ. V shed 4 bases and J shed 2 bases, with 15 bases lying between them. For the CDR3, the DNA is TGTGCCAGCAGCTCGGCCGACAGGAGACCCTACGAGCAGTACTTC. This sequence encodes CASSSADRRPYEQYF.

The chain couples TRBV20-1 to TRBJ1-1; no reliable D call. The ends were cut back, 2 bases at V and 1 base at J, with 5 bases in the middle. The CDR3 loop spans 12 amino acids. Germline V lookup: CDR1 DFQATT, CDR2 SNEGSKA (reference sequence). The DNA for the CDR3 is TGCAGTGCTAGACGAGAGAACACTGAAGCTTTCTTT. It encodes CSARRENTEAFF.

The table lists this clonotype with a few counts. The chain has TRBV6-2 or TRBV6-3 and TRBJ2-1; maybe TRBD2 (5 bases). There are 12 residues in the CDR3. Per germline, CDR1 MNHEY and CDR2 SVGEGT. V was shortened by 8 bases and J by 10 bases, with 15 bases between the two germline ends. The CDR3 is CASGPTSYEQFF. DNA for the CDR3: TGTGCCAGCGGTCCCACTAGTTACGAGCAGTTCTTC.

This clonotype occurred many times. J is TRBJ2-1 and V is TRBV5-1, with 8 bases that match TRBD1. This CDR3 spans 14 amino acids. Germline-derived CDR1 and CDR2 are SGHRS and YFSETQ. The trim removed 7 bases at V and 6 bases at J, leaving 9 bases unmatched. CDR3 sequence (DNA): TGCGCCAGCCCGGGGCAGGGGGCGATCAATGAGCAGTTCTTC. Its translation is CASPGQGAINEQFF.

This clonotype was observed at least ten times. The chain links TRBV5-1 to TRBJ1-1; no firm D call. V gave up 0 bases and J gave up 5 bases, with 11 bases separating them. Germline-derived CDR1 and CDR2 are SGHRS and YFSETQ. This CDR3 has 14 residues. The CDR3 reads CASSLAREITEAFF. CDR3 coding DNA: TGCGCCAGCAGCTTGGCGCGGGAGATAACTGAAGCTTTCTTT.

V and J are TRBV5-1 and TRBJ2-7; D not certain. In germline, CDR1 is SGHRS, CDR2 YFSETQ. The CDR3 length is 13 residues. V lost 0 bases, J lost 9 bases, and 13 bases lay in between. CDR3: CASSLETVKGQYF. The CDR3 coding sequence is TGCGCCAGCAGCTTGGAAACAGTGAAAGGGCAGTACTTC.

By its share, this clonotype is medium-sized (0.01 to 0.1%). The chain has TRBV7-8 and TRBJ1-6; no clear D. The V end lost 1 base, the J end lost 9 bases, and 7 bases lay between the germline ends. This CDR3 is 13 amino acids long. CDR1 and CDR2 from the germline V gene are SGHVS and FQNEAQ. As DNA, the CDR3 is TGTGCCAGCAGCTTAGATTTGGGTTCACCCCTCCACTTT. This codes for CASSLDLGSPLHF.

This clonotype was counted at least ten times. This rearrangement joins TRBV5-1 to TRBJ1-1; D is undetermined. The V end lost 0 bases, the J end lost 0 bases, and 9 bases lay between the germline ends. Looked up from germline, CDR1 is SGHRS and CDR2 is YFSETQ. The CDR3 consists of 15 residues. CDR3 residues: CASSLAAQLNTEAFF. DNA for the CDR3: TGCGCCAGCAGCTTGGCCGCTCAGCTGAACACTGAAGCTTTCTTT.

This clonotype has at least ten counts. V is TRBV27 and J is TRBJ1-1; 10 positions match TRBD1. This CDR3 is built from 14 residues. Germline CDR1 reads MNHEY; CDR2 reads SMNVEV (reference sequence). V lost 5 bases and J lost 5; bases outside the gene matches: 5. This CDR3 is CASSPWTGGTEAFF. The CDR3 nucleotides are TGTGCCAGCAGTCCTTGGACAGGGGGTACTGAAGCTTTCTTT.

The J gene is TRBJ1-5, the V gene TRBV21-1; no check of the table's D call, TRBD1, against the DNA was made. TRBV21-1 is annotated as a pseudogene. The CDR3 has 16 residues. The CDR3 DNA reads as TGTGCCAGCAGCACCCGGACAGGAGATAGCAATCAGCCCCAGAATTTT. Amino acid sequence: CASSTRTGDSNQPQNF.

This clonotype was recorded at least ten times. This sequence joins TRBV20-1 and TRBJ1-2; a possible D gene is TRBD1 (5 bases). The CDR3 sequence is 14 residues long. V was pared by 0 bases and J by 3 bases, with 11 bases between. The germline gives CDR1 DFQATT, CDR2 SNEGSKA (reference sequence). CDR3 loop: CSARDTFRDYGYTF. Here the CDR3 DNA reads TGCAGTGCTAGAGATACGTTCAGGGACTATGGCTACACCTTC.